The source of this T cell receptor beta chain is a study of blood T cell repertoires in COVID-19. About the research overall: The study drew acute and convalescent COVID-19 samples from the United States, Italy and Spain. T cells, B-cell-depleted T cells, or PBMCs provided the cDNA or gDNA that served as material.

In the case of this clone: Additional DNA sequences in this sample encode the identical CDR3.

Libraries were prepared by immunoSEQ multiplex PCR; TCRdb keeps only in-frame clonotypes and omits some of them. The sample lists a few hundred thousand clones; 80% were seen once. V was shortened by 2 bases and J by 5 bases, with 12 bases between the two germline ends. There are 15 residues in the CDR3. Germline assignment: CDR1 LNHDA and CDR2 SQIVND (reference sequence). Sequencing was done on a sample of peripheral blood. The receptor was derived from a human donor in a cohort sampled during active COVID-19. V gene TRBV19 combines with J gene TRBJ2-2; possibly TRBD2 for D (6 bases). The CDR3 sequence is CASSISPGGTGELFF. Written as DNA, the CDR3 is TGTGCCAGTAGTATATCTCCCGGGGGTACCGGGGAGCTGTTTTTT. The full variable domain, its missing parts supplied by reference TRBV19 and TRBJ2-2, is DGGITQSPKYLFRKEGQNVTLSCEQNLNHDAMYWYRQDPGQGLRLIYYSQIVNDFQKGDIAEGYSVSREKKESFPLTVTSAQKNPTAFYLCASSISPGGTGELFFGEGSRLTVL.